The clone carrying this T cell receptor beta chain was seen a handful of times. Its antigen remains unidentified. The record originates from a study of beta chain features in type 1 diabetes. Overall study results and limits: The naive, central memory and Treg TCRB repertoires showed an apparent similarity that was greater among patients than among healthy donors.

Based on CD45RO/CCR7/CD25/CD127/CD95/CD27, CD4+ regulatory, stem cell-like memory, naive and central memory cells were sorted. Looked up from germline, CDR1 is PRHDT and CDR2 is FYEKMQ (reference sequence). Between the trimmed V and J ends, which lost 4 bases and 10 bases, there was a span of 11 bases. The CDR3 is 13 residues long. Every bit of the isolated RNA underwent reverse transcription, so sequencing read expressed TCRB transcripts. Libraries were prepared by immunoSEQ multiplex PCR; TCRdb keeps only in-frame clonotypes and omits some of them. The sample consists of around 450,000 clones, about an eighth of them appearing once.

This clonotype was sampled from a woman between 18 and 30 years old in good health. The source material was naive CD4+ T cells from blood. The chain uses TRBV13 and TRBJ1-6; D gene unclear. CDR3 sequence reads: CASSSATGSPLHF. CDR3 bases: TGTGCCAGCAGCTCCGCGACCGGCTCACCCCTCCACTTT.